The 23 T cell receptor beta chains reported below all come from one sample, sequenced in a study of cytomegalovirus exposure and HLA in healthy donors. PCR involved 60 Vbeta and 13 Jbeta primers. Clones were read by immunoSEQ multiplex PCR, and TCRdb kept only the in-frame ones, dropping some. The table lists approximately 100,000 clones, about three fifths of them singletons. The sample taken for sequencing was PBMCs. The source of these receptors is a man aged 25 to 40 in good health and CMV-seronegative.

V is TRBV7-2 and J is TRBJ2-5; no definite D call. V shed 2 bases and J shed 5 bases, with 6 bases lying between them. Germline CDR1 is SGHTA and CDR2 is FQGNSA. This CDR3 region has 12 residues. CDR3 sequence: CASSLNSETQYF. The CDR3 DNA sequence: TGTGCCAGCAGCTTAAATTCGGAGACCCAGTACTTC.

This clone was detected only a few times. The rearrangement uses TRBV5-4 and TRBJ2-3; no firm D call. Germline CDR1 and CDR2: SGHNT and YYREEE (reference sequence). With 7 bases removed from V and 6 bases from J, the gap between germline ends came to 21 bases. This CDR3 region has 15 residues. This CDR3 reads CASEQNPGYIDTQYF. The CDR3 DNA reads TGTGCCAGCGAACAAAACCCAGGATATATTGATACGCAGTATTTT. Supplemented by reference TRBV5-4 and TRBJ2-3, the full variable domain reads ETGVTQSPTHLIKTRGQQVTLRCSSQSGHNTVSWYQQALGQGPQFIFQYYREEENGRGNFPPRFSGLQFPNYSSELNVNALELDDSALYLCASEQNPGYIDTQYFGPGTRLTVL.

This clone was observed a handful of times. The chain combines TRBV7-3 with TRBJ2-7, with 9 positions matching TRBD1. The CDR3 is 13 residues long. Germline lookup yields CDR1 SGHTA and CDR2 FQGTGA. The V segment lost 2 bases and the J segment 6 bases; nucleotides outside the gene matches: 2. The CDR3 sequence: CASSLGTGSEQYF. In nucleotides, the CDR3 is TGTGCCAGCAGCTTAGGGACAGGGTCCGAGCAGTACTTC.

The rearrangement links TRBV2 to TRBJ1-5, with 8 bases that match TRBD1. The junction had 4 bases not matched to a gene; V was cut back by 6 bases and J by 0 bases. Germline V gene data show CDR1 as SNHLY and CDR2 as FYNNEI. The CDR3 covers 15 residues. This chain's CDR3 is CASRTGTGSNQPQHF. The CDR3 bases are TGTGCCAGCAGGACCGGGACAGGTAGCAATCAGCCCCAGCATTTT.

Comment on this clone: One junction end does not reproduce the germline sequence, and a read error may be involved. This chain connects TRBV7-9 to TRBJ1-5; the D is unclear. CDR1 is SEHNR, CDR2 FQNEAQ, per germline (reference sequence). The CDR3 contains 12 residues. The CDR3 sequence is CSSSPLDQPQHF. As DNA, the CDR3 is TGTTCCAGCAGCCCCCTCGATCAGCCCCAGCATTTT.

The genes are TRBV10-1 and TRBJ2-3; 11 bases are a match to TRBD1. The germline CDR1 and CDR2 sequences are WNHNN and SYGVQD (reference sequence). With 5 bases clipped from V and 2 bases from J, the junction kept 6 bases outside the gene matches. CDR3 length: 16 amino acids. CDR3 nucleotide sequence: TGCGCCAGCAGTACGGGGGACAGGGGGATCACAGATACGCAGTATTTT. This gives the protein CASSTGDRGITDTQYF.

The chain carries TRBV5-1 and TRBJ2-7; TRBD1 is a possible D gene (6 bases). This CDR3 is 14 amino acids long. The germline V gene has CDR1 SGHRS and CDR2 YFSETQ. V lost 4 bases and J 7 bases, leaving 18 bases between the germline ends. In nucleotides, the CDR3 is TGCGCCAGCAGCCGTGGACAGACCTTAGGGGAGCAGTACTTC. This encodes CASSRGQTLGEQYF.

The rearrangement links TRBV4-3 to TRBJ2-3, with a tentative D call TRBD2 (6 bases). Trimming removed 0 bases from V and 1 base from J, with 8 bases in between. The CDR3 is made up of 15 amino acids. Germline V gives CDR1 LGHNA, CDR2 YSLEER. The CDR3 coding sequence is TGCGCCAGCAGCCAAGATTCGGGGGGCACAGATACGCAGTATTTT. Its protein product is CASSQDSGGTDTQYF.

The CDR3 DNA reads as TGTGCCAGCAGCAAAGGGCCGGGAGATACGCAGTATTTT. Translation: CASSKGPGDTQYF. The chain links TRBV21-1 to TRBJ2-3; TRBD2, the table's D call, lacks a check against the DNA. TRBV21-1 constitutes a pseudogene. This CDR3 is 13 amino acids long.

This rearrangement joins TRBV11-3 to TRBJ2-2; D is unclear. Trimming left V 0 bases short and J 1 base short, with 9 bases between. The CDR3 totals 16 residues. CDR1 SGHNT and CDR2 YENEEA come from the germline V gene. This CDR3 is CASSLDQARNTGELFF. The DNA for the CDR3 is TGTGCCAGCAGCTTAGATCAGGCCCGGAACACCGGGGAGCTGTTTTTT.

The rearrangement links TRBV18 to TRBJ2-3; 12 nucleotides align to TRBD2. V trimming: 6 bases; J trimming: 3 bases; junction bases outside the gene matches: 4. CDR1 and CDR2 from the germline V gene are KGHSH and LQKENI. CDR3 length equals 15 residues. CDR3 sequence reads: CASSLGLAGTDTQYF. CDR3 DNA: TGTGCCAGCTCCCTCGGACTAGCGGGAACAGATACGCAGTATTTT. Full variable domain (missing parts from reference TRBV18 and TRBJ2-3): NAGVMQNPRHLVRRRGQEARLRCSPMKGHSHVYWYRQLPEEGLKFMVYLQKENIIDESGMPKERFSAEFPKEGPSILRIQQVVRGDSAAYFCASSLGLAGTDTQYFGPGTRLTVL.

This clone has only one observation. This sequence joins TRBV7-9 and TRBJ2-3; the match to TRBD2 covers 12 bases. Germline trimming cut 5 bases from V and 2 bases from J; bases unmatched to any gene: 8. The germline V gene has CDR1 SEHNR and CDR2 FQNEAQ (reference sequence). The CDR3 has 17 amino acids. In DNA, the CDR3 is TGTGCCAGCAGCCCGGGGGGACTAGCGGGTCCCACAGATACGCAGTATTTT. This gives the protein CASSPGGLAGPTDTQYF.

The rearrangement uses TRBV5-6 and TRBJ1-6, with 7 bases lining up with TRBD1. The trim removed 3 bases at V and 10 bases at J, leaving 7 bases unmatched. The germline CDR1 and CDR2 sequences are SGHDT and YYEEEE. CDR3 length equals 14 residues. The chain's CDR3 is CASSSGTVGSPLHF. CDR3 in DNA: TGTGCCAGCAGCTCAGGGACAGTAGGGTCACCCCTCCACTTT.

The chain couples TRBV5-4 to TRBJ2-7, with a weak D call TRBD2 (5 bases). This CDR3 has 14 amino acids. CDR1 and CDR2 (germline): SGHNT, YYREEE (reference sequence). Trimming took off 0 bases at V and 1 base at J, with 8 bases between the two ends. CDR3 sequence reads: CASSLGTQSYEQYF. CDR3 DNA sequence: TGTGCCAGCAGCTTGGGGACTCAGTCCTACGAGCAGTACTTC.

CDR3 nucleotides: TGTGCCAGCAGTGAAGCCAGACTAGCGGGAGAAATTGAGCAGTTCTTC. It translates to CASSEARLAGEIEQFF. The V call is TRBV2, the J call TRBJ2-1, with 12 bases matching TRBD2. The CDR3 has 16 residues. Germline V gene lookup returns CDR1 SNHLY and CDR2 FYNNEI. The V segment lost 0 bases and the J segment 9 bases; nucleotides outside the gene matches: 6.

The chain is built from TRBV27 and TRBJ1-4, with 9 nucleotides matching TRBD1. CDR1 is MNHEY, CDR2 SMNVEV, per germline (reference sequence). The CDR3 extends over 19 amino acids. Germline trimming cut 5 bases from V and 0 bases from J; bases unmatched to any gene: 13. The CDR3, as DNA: TGTGCCAGCAGTAGAATTCCCGGGACAGGGAAAGCAACTAATGAAAAACTGTTTTTT. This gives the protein CASSRIPGTGKATNEKLFF.

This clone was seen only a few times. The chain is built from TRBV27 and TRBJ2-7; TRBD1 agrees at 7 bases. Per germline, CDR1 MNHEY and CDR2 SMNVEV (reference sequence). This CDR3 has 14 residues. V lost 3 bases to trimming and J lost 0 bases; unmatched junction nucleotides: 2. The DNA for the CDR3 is TGTGCCAGCAGTTTGGACAGGCACTCCTACGAGCAGTACTTC. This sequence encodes CASSLDRHSYEQYF.

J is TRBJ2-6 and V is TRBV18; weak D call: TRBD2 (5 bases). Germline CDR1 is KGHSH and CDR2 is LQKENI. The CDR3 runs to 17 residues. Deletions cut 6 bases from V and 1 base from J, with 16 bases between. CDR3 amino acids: CASSATWRKSGANVLTF. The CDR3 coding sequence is TGTGCCAGCTCGGCAACATGGAGGAAATCTGGGGCCAACGTCCTGACTTTC.

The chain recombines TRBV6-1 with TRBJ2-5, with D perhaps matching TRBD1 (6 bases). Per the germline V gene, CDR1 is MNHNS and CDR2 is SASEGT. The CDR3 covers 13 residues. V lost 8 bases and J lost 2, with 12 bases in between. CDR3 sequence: CASEGTGQETQYF. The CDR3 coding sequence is TGTGCCAGCGAGGGCACAGGGCAAGAGACCCAGTACTTC.

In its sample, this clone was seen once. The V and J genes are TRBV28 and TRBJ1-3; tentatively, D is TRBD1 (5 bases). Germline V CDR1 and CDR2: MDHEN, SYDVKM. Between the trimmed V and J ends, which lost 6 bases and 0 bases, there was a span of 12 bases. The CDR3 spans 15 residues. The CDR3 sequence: CASRDNPSSGNTIYF. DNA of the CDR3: TGTGCCAGCAGGGACAACCCGAGCTCTGGAAACACCATATATTTT.

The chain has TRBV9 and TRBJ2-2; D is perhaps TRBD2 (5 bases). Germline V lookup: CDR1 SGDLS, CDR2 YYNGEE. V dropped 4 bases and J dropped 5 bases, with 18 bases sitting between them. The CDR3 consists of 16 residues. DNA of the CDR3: TGTGCCAGCAGCTCAGGACCTAGCCCGCCTACCGGGGAGCTGTTTTTT. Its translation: CASSSGPSPPTGELFF.

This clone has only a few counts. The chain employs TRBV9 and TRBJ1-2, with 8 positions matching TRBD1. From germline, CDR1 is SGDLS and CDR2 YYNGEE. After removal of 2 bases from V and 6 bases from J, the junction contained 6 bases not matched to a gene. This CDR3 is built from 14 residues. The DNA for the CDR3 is TGTGCCAGCAGCGTGGGGGGACAGGTTGATGGCTACACCTTC. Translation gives CASSVGGQVDGYTF.

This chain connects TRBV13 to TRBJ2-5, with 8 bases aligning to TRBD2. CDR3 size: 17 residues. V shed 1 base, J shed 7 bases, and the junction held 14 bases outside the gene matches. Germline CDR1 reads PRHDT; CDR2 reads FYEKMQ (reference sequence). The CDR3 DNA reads TGTGCCAGCAGCTTAGAGGGGAGCGGGAGTTACGGCGGGACCCAGTACTTC. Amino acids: CASSLEGSGSYGGTQYF.